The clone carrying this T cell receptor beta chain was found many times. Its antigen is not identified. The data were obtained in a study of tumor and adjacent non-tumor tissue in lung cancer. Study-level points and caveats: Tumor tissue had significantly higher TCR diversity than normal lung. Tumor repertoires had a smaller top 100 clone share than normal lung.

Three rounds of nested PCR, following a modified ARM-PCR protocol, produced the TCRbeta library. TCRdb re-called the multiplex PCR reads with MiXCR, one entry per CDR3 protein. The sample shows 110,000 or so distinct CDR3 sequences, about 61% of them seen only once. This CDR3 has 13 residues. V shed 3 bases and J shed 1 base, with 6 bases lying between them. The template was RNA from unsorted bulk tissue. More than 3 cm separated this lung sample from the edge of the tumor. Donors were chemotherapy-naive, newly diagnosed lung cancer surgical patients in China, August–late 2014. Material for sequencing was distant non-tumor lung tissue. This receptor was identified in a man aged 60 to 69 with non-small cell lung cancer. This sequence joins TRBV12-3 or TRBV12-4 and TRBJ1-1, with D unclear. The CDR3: CASSLGANTEAFF. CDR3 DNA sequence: TGTGCCAGCAGTTTGGGCGCGAACACTGAAGCTTTCTTT.